This entry features one T cell receptor beta chain sequence. What it recognizes is unknown. Measured with immunoSEQ multiplex PCR; TCRdb has only the in-frame clones, and not every one. The data hold about 100,000 clones, with 80% to 90% observed a single time. This CDR3 has 15 amino acids. The germline V and J ends were trimmed by 2 bases and 0 bases, with 10 bases remaining between them. CDR1 KGHSH and CDR2 LQKENI come from the germline V gene. This record belongs to a study of identifying expanded T cells in peripheral blood. Regarding the study as a whole: Clone count variance between approximately two-week samples rose with total template count. Over approximately two and four weeks, about 15 and 19 clones changed, versus around 1.1 between replicates.

This TCR derives from a person between 18 and 69 years old in good health. The chain recombines TRBV18 with TRBJ1-1, with D maybe TRBD1 (6 bases). Sequencing was done on a sample of blood. Here the CDR3 reads CASSPTPGVNTEAFF. CDR3 DNA sequence: TGTGCCAGCTCACCAACCCCAGGGGTGAACACTGAAGCTTTCTTT.